Listed here are 23 T cell receptor beta chains from one sample, sequenced in a study of vaccination effects on CD4 cells after COVID-19 (dated by TCRdb to 2022 to 2024). The method was the immunoSEQ multiplex PCR assay. TCRdb mirrors the immuneACCESS table, restricted to in-frame sequences. Some clones are absent from its copies; in checked studies, under half trace to an unresolved V gene, and the reason for the others is unknown. For this sample there are 78,000 or so clones; about four fifths appear just once. Together, the top ten hold about 11% of the sample. No cognate antigen is known for these TCRs. In the ViraFEST assay, PBMC were stimulated with viral peptide pools, and antigen-specific CD4+ T cell clonotypes were then identified by expansion using TCR sequencing. After about 9 days of culture, CD4+ T cells were isolated with the EasySep CD4+ T cell isolation kit. The absence of prior SARS-CoV-2 infection in healthy vaccine recipients was confirmed by negative nucleocapsid antibodies before and after vaccination.

This specimen was CD4+ T cells from PBMCs cultured with SARS-CoV-2 spike peptides, taken before COVID-19 vaccination. The meaning of the sample's cell subset or site label: SARS-CoV-2 spike overlapping peptide pool stimulation. The origin of the receptors is a human donor who received a COVID-19 vaccine.

The chain couples TRBV7-8 to TRBJ2-7; D might be TRBD2 (5 bases). The germline gives CDR1 SGHVS, CDR2 FQNEAQ. The V and J ends lost 3 bases and 2 bases respectively, with 8 bases between them. The CDR3 loop spans 13 amino acids. CDR3 region: CASSFRDPYEQYV. The CDR3 coding sequence is TGTGCCAGCAGCTTCCGGGATCCCTACGAGCAGTACGTC.

J is TRBJ2-1 and V is TRBV24-1; a weak D match, TRBD2 (5 bases). The CDR3 length is 15 residues. Germline CDR1 KGHDR, CDR2 SFDVKD. V lost 4 bases and J lost 4, with 13 bases in between. The CDR3 nucleotides are TGTGCCACCAGTGACCCCCGGGGAGCATACAATGAGCAGTTCTTC. Translation gives CATSDPRGAYNEQFF.

The chain carries TRBV5-6 and TRBJ2-1; D is possibly TRBD1 (6 bases). The CDR3 is 13 amino acids. Deletions cut 5 bases from V and 3 bases from J, with 9 bases between. Per the germline V gene, CDR1 is SGHDT and CDR2 is YYEEEE. In nucleotides, the CDR3 is TGTGCCAGCAGTGAGGGACACTACAATGAGCAGTTCTTC. It yields the protein CASSEGHYNEQFF.

The chain joins TRBV27 to TRBJ1-1, with TRBD1 matching over 9 bases. Trimming took 5 bases from V and 10 from J; bases not matched to a gene: 8. Germline V CDR1 and CDR2: MNHEY, SMNVEV (reference sequence). This CDR3 is 13 amino acids long. CDR3 region: CASSEHGTGRAFF. Written as DNA, the CDR3 is TGTGCCAGCAGTGAACACGGGACAGGGCGAGCTTTCTTT.

This chain joins TRBV2 and TRBJ1-5; TRBD1 is a possible D gene (5 bases). The CDR3 has 14 amino acids. Germline CDR1 SNHLY, CDR2 FYNNEI. The V gene lost 7 bases and the J gene lost 3 bases, with 13 bases spanning the gap. The CDR3 is CASTRDVTNQPQHF. The DNA of the CDR3 is TGTGCCAGCACCCGGGACGTTACCAATCAGCCCCAGCATTTT.

This chain connects TRBV9 to TRBJ1-6, with 11 nucleotides matching TRBD1. This CDR3 spans 16 amino acids. The germline gives CDR1 SGDLS, CDR2 YYNGEE. Trimming removed 4 bases from V and 6 bases from J; junction bases left unmatched: 6. CDR3 sequence reads: CASSLGQGAFNSPLHF. The CDR3, as DNA: TGTGCCAGCAGCCTCGGACAGGGGGCTTTTAATTCACCCCTCCACTTT. The full variable domain, rest sourced from reference TRBV9 and TRBJ1-6, is DSGVTQTPKHLITATGQRVTLRCSPRSGDLSVYWYQQSLDQGLQFLIQYYNGEERAKGNILERFSAQQFPDLHSELNLSSLELGDSALYFCASSLGQGAFNSPLHFGNGTRLTVT.

This sequence joins TRBV5-1 and TRBJ1-5; maybe TRBD1 (6 bases). The germline CDR1 and CDR2 sequences are SGHRS and YFSETQ. Between the trimmed V and J ends, which lost 3 bases and 5 bases, there was a span of 15 bases. The CDR3 consists of 15 residues. The CDR3 DNA follows: TGCGCCAGCAGCTGGCAGGGGTTATCTGATCAGCCCCAGCATTTT. Encoded protein: CASSWQGLSDQPQHF.

The gene calls are TRBV18 and TRBJ2-5, with 7 bases that match TRBD1. The CDR3 totals 19 residues. Trimming at V came to 4 bases and at J to 3 bases, leaving 20 bases not matched to a gene. In germline, CDR1 is KGHSH, CDR2 LQKENI. The CDR3 bases are TGTGCCAGCTCACGGCTGACAGGGAGCTTATTTCTCCAAGAAGAGACCCAGTACTTC. Translated, it gives CASSRLTGSLFLQEETQYF.

This chain joins TRBV2 and TRBJ2-2, with 11 bases that match TRBD2. Germline CDR1 and CDR2: SNHLY and FYNNEI. The CDR3 covers 18 residues. V dropped 3 bases and J dropped 1; count of bases not matched to a gene: 7. This CDR3 reads CASSDLLAGDMNTGELFF. The CDR3 nucleotides read TGTGCCAGCAGTGATCTACTAGCGGGGGACATGAACACCGGGGAGCTGTTTTTT.

The CDR3 DNA reads as TGCGCCAGCAGCATGAGGGAAATTACGGGCACCGGGGAGCTGTTTTTT. This gives the protein CASSMREITGTGELFF. The chain couples TRBV5-1 to TRBJ2-2; possibly TRBD2 for D (5 bases). V was pared by 4 bases and J by 4 bases, with 17 bases between. The CDR3 extends over 16 amino acids. CDR1 and CDR2 from the germline V gene are SGHRS and YFSETQ. The entire variable domain, with the rest obtained from reference TRBV5-1 and TRBJ2-2, is as follows: KAGVTQTPRYLIKTRGQQVTLSCSPISGHRSVSWYQQTPGQGLQFLFEYFSETQRNKGNFPGRFSGRQFSNSRSEMNVSTLELGDSALYLCASSMREITGTGELFFGEGSRLTVL.

This chain links TRBV4-3 with TRBJ2-3; possible D gene TRBD2, 7 bases. The germline V and J ends were trimmed by 3 bases and 6 bases, with 28 bases remaining between them. This CDR3 has 19 residues. CDR1 is LGHNA, CDR2 YSLEER, per germline. The CDR3 nucleotides read TGCGCCAGCAGCCACCACGGAGGTGTGGGGGGGCGGACGGGTGATACGCAGTATTTT. The encoded protein is CASSHHGGVGGRTGDTQYF.

J is TRBJ2-2 and V is TRBV7-2; maybe TRBD2 (6 bases). The germline V gene has CDR1 SGHTA and CDR2 FQGNSA. Trimming took off 5 bases at V and 4 bases at J, with 17 bases between the two ends. There are 16 residues in the CDR3. CDR3 loop: CASSPMLGTFTGELFF. CDR3 nucleotides: TGTGCCAGCAGCCCGATGCTAGGGACTTTCACCGGGGAGCTGTTTTTT.

This clone was picked up one time. J is TRBJ1-1 and V is TRBV5-6; the D gene is possibly TRBD1 (5 bases). V was trimmed by 0 bases and J by 1 base, leaving 10 bases between them. The CDR3 sequence is 15 residues long. The V gene's germline CDR1 is SGHDT and CDR2 YYEEEE. This CDR3 is CASSLGWQGNTEAFF. The CDR3 region has the DNA TGTGCCAGCAGCTTGGGCTGGCAGGGGAACACTGAAGCTTTCTTT. Variable domain in full (rest from reference TRBV5-6 and TRBJ1-1): DAGVTQSPTHLIKTRGQQVTLRCSPKSGHDTVSWYQQALGQGPQFIFQYYEEEERQRGNFPDRFSGHQFPNYSSELNVNALLLGDSALYLCASSLGWQGNTEAFFGQGTRLTVV.

CDR3: CASSPKPDSGNTIYF. CDR3 bases: TGTGCCAGCAGCCCGAAACCGGACAGTGGAAACACCATATATTTT. The rearrangement links TRBV7-6 to TRBJ1-3, with D possibly being TRBD1 (6 bases). Germline V gene lookup returns CDR1 SGHVS and CDR2 FNYEAQ. V lost 5 bases, J lost 3 bases, and 14 bases lay in between. The CDR3 has 15 amino acids. The whole variable domain, filled in from reference TRBV7-6 and TRBJ1-3, reads GAGVSQSPRYKVTKRGQDVALRCDPISGHVSLYWYRQALGQGPEFLTYFNYEAQQDKSGLPNDRFSAERPEGSISTLTIQRTEQRDSAMYRCASSPKPDSGNTIYFGEGSWLTVV.

The J gene is TRBJ1-5, the V gene TRBV30; 11 bases line up with TRBD1. Looked up from germline, CDR1 is GTSNPN and CDR2 is SVGIG (reference sequence). With 3 bases clipped from V and 4 bases from J, the junction kept 5 bases outside the gene matches. The CDR3 loop spans 15 amino acids. The CDR3 nucleotides are TGTGCCTGGAGCCCCGGACAGGGGGCTAATCAGCCCCAGCATTTT. Encoded protein: CAWSPGQGANQPQHF. Full variable domain (remainder filled in from reference TRBV30 and TRBJ1-5): SQTIHQWPATLVQPVGSPLSLECTVEGTSNPNLYWYRQAAGRGLQLLFYSVGIGQISSEVPQNLSASRPQDRQFILSSKKLLLSDSGFYLCAWSPGQGANQPQHFGDGTRLSIL.

The chain joins TRBV4-2 to TRBJ2-5; 10 bases align to TRBD2. The CDR3 is made up of 16 amino acids. Germline V lookup: CDR1 LGHNA, CDR2 YNFKEQ. J gave up 7 bases and V 5 bases, and 13 bases lay outside the gene matches. The CDR3 DNA follows: TGTGCCAGCAGCTTAACTAGCGGGGCAGCAAGAAGGACCCAGTACTTC. It yields the protein CASSLTSGAARRTQYF.

The chain employs TRBV24-1 and TRBJ2-3, with TRBD2 identical over 9 bases. CDR1 is KGHDR and CDR2 is SFDVKD in the germline V gene. V shed 4 bases, J shed 3 bases, and the junction held 13 bases outside the gene matches. The CDR3 covers 18 residues. The CDR3 sequence is CATSDRGGGPFGTDTQYF. Written as DNA, the CDR3 is TGTGCCACCAGTGACCGCGGGGGGGGTCCCTTCGGGACAGATACGCAGTATTTT.

The chain couples TRBV7-9 to TRBJ2-1; D is undetermined. This CDR3 spans 11 amino acids. Germline CDR1 and CDR2: SEHNR and FQNEAQ (reference sequence). V dropped 1 base and J dropped 15 bases, with 10 bases sitting between them. This CDR3 reads CASSLGGTWFF. DNA of the CDR3: TGTGCCAGCAGCTTAGGAGGAACGTGGTTCTTC. The variable domain in full, completed from reference TRBV7-9 and TRBJ2-1, reads DTGVSQNPRHKITKRGQNVTFRCDPISEHNRLYWYRQTLGQGPEFLTYFQNEAQLEKSRLLSDRFSAERPKGSFSTLEIQRTEQGDSAMYLCASSLGGTWFFGPGTRLTVL.

The V and J genes are TRBV6-6 and TRBJ2-3, with 15 bases identical to TRBD2. The V segment lost 5 bases and the J segment 0 bases; nucleotides outside the gene matches: 3. This CDR3 has 17 residues. Germline V CDR1 and CDR2: MNHNY, SVGAGI (reference sequence). The CDR3 region is CASSRTSGGVSTDTQYF. DNA of the CDR3: TGTGCCAGCAGTCGGACTAGCGGGGGGGTTAGCACAGATACGCAGTATTTT.

The rearrangement links TRBV2 to TRBJ2-2; a possible D gene is TRBD2 (6 bases). The CDR3 is made up of 14 amino acids. V lost 8 bases, J lost 2 bases, and 12 bases lay in between. The germline V gene encodes CDR1 SNHLY and CDR2 FYNNEI. CDR3 region: CASGGTFNTGELFF. The CDR3 DNA sequence: TGTGCCAGCGGCGGGACTTTTAACACCGGGGAGCTGTTTTTT. Combining the CDR3 with reference TRBV2 and TRBJ2-2 gives the whole variable domain EPEVTQTPSHQVTQMGQEVILRCVPISNHLYFYWYRQILGQKVEFLVSFYNNEISEKSEIFDDQFSVERPDGSNFTLKIRSTKLEDSAMYFCASGGTFNTGELFFGEGSRLTVL.

The J gene is TRBJ1-5, the V gene TRBV30; D not certain. From germline, CDR1 is GTSNPN and CDR2 SVGIG (reference sequence). V lost 3 bases to trimming and J lost 9 bases, with 15 bases between them. The length of the CDR3 is 13 residues. DNA of the CDR3: TGTGCCTGGAGCAACCCCGGGGAAAGGCCCCAGCATTTT. It specifies CAWSNPGERPQHF.

There are a few counts of this clone. This chain links TRBV5-1 with TRBJ2-4; no firm D call. The V gene's germline CDR1 is SGHRS and CDR2 YFSETQ. The CDR3 is 15 residues long. Deletions cut 0 bases from V and 0 bases from J, with 7 bases between. The CDR3 is CASSLDSPAKNIQYF. CDR3 DNA sequence: TGCGCCAGCAGCTTGGACAGTCCAGCCAAAAACATTCAGTACTTC.

The rearrangement links TRBV5-1 to TRBJ2-1, with 8 bases aligning to TRBD2. The germline V gene has CDR1 SGHRS and CDR2 YFSETQ. The CDR3 has 15 amino acids. After removal of 0 bases from V and 4 bases from J, the junction contained 3 bases not matched to a gene. CDR3 DNA: TGCGCCAGCAGCTTGGAAGCGGGGGAGTACAATGAGCAGTTCTTC. Encoded protein: CASSLEAGEYNEQFF.